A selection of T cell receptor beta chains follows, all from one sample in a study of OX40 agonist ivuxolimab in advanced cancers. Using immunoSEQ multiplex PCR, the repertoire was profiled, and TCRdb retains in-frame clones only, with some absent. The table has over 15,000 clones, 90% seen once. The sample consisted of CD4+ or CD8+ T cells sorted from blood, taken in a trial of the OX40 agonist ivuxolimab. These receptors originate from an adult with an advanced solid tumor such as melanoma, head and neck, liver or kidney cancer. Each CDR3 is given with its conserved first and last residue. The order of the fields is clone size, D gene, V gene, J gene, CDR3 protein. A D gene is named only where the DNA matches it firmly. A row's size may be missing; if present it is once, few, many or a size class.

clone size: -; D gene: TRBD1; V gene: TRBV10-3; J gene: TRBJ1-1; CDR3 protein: CAISEEGASTEAFF
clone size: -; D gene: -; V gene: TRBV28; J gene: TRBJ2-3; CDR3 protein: CASRSLTGSGADTQYF
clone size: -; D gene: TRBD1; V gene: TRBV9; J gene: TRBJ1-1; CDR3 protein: CASSPQGVDTEAFF
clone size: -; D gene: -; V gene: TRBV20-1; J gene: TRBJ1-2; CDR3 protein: CSAHPGDGYTF
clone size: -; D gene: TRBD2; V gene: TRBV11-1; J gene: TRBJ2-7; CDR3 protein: CASSWGLPYEQYF
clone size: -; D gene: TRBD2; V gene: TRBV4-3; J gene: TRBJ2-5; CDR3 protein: CASSQSASGSSETQYF
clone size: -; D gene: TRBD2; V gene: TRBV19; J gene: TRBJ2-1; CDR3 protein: CASSMGGVYNEQFF
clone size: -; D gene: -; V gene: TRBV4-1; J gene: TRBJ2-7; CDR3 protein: CASSHPLGDLMGSYEQYF
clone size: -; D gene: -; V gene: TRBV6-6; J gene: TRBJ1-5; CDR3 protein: CASSIQGVDQPQHF
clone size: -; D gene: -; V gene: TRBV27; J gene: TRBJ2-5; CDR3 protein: CASSLGETQYF
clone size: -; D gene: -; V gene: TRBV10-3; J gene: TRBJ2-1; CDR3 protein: CAIRTGTGYNEQFF
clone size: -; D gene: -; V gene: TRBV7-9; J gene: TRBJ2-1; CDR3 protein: CASSSPLGEQFF
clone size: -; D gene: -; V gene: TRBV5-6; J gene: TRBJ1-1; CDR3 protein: CASSFRGGGAFF
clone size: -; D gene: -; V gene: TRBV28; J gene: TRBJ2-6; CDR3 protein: CASSTHTGANVLTF
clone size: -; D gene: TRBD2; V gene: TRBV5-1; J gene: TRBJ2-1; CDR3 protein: CASSRLAGGGDEQFF
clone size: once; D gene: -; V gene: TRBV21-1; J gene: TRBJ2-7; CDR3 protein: CAILKGANYYEQYF
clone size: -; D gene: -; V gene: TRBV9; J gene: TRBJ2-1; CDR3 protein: CASSVGSSSVNEQFF
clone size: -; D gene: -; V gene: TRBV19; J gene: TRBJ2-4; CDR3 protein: CASSIDGYEDKNIQYF
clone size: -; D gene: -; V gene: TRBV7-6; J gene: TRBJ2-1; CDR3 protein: CASSLDGARHREQFF
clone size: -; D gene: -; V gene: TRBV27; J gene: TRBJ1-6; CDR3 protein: CASGTAMHTMNNSPLHF
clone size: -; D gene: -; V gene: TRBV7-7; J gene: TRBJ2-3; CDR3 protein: CASSLNSGIFTDTQYF
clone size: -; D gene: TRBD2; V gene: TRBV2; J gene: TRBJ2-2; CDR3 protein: CASTSGSSAGELFF
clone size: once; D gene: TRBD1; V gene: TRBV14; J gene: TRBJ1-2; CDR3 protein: CASSQESDREVGYTF
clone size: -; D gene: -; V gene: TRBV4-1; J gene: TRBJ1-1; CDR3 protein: CASSQGRGMNTEAFF
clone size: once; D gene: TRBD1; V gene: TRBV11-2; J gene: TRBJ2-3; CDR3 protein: CASSLGQGAQGDTQYF
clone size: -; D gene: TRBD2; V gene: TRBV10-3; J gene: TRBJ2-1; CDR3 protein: CATKPERTSGNEQFF
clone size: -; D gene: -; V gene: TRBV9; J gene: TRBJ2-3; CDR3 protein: CASSVEAKGADTQYF
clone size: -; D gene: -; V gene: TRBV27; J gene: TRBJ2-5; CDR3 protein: CASRGLSETQYF
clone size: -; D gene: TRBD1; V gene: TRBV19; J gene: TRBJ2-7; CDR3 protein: CASSLVPRGPYEQYF
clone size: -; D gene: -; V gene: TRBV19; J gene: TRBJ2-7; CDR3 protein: CASSISAGYYEQYF
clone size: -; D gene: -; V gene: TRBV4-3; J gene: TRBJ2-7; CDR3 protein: CASSQSGLYEQYF
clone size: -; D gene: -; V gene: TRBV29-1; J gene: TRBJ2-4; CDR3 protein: CSVEDGGSLAKNIQYF
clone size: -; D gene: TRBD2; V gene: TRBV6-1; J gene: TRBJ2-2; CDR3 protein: CASSESQGGTGELFF
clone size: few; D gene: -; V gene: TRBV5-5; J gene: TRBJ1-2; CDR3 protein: CASSLAQQVSGYTF
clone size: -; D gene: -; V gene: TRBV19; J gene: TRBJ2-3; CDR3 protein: CASSPRGITDTQYF
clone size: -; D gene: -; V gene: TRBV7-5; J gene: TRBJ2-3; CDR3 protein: CARSLPSGREGDTQYF
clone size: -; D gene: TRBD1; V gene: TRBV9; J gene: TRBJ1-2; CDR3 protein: CASSPGTGVNYGYTF
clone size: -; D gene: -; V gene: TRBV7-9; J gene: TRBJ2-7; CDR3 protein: CASSLGSASSHYEQYF
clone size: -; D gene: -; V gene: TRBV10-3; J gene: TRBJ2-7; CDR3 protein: CATRLLYEQYF
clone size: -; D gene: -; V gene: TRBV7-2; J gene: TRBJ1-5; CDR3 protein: CASSLVSGQLSNQPQHF
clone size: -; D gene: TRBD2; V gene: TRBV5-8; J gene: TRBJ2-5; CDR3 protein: CASRTGTSGRETQYF
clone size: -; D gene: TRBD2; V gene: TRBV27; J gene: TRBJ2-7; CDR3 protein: CASNLTLRTSGFPYEQYF
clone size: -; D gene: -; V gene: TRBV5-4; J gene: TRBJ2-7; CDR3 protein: CASSFSHEQYF
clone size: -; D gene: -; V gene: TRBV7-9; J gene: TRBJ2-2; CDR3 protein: CATPWLANTGELFF
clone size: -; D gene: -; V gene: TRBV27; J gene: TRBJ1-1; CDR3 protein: CASSFSVGPGLVAFF
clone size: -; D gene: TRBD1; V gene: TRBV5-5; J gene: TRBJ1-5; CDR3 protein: CASSPYPTGTINQPQHF
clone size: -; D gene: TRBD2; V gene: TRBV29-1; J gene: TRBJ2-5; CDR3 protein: CSVDPEGREGQETQYF
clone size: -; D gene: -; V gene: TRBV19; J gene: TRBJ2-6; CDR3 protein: CASSISPSGANVLTF
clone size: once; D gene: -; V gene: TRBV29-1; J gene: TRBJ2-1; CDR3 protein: CSVVGDLYNEQFF
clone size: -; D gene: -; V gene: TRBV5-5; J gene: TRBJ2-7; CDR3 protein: CASSFETGHFYEQYF
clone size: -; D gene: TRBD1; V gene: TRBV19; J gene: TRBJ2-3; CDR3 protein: CASTRDSFTDTQYF
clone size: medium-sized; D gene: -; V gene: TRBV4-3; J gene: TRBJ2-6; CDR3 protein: CASSQDAGAGANVLTF
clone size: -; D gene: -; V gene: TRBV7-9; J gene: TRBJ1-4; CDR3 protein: CASSPKDIDGEKLFF
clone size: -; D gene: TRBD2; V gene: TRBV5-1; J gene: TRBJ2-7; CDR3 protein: CASSFAGGVYEQYF